This T cell receptor beta chain is drawn from a study of cytomegalovirus exposure and HLA in healthy donors. The CDR3 is 14 residues long. The germline V gene has CDR1 MNHEY and CDR2 SVGAGI. PCR involved 60 Vbeta and 13 Jbeta primers. Profiling relied on immunoSEQ multiplex PCR, and the TCRdb table lists in-frame clones only, not all of them. The sample yields some 190,000 clones, roughly 81% seen once. The receptor was derived from a woman under 40 in good health and CMV-seropositive. Sample: PBMCs. This sequence joins TRBV6-5 and TRBJ2-5; 11 bases map to TRBD2. TRBJ2-7 matches the DNA end more closely, so the J call is doubtful. This CDR3 reads CATQLAGGVYEQYF. Here the CDR3 DNA reads TGTGCCACCCAATTAGCGGGAGGGGTTTACGAGCAGTACTTC.